The 26 T cell receptor beta chains below were found in one sample sequenced in a study of sequential checkpoint blockade in melanoma. Profiling relied on immunoSEQ multiplex PCR, and the TCRdb table lists in-frame clones only, not all of them. Of about 40,000 clones in the sample, roughly 88% are singletons; the top ten hold roughly 12%. As for treatment: randomized to nivolumab then ipilimumab (arm A) or the reverse (arm B). Sequencing was performed on CD8+ T cells sorted from blood (inferred from file names), taken from a patient given nivolumab and ipilimumab in sequence. The source is a human donor with melanoma.

The V gene is TRBV9, the J gene TRBJ2-1, with TRBD2 identical over 10 bases. The CDR3 spans 16 residues. CDR1 and CDR2 from the germline V gene are SGDLS and YYNGEE. V lost 0 bases to trimming and J lost 2 bases; unmatched junction nucleotides: 2. CDR3 coding DNA: TGTGCCAGCAGCGTAGTGAGCGGGAGGGCCTACAATGAGCAGTTCTTC. Amino acid sequence: CASSVVSGRAYNEQFF.

Comment on this clone: Mismatch with germline at one junction end may stem from a read error. The chain uses TRBV7-7 and TRBJ2-3; TRBD1 matches 8 bases. In germline, CDR1 is SSHAT, CDR2 FNYEAQ (reference sequence). The CDR3 is 15 residues long. CDR3 protein: CASSLEPGQADTQYF. The CDR3 DNA sequence: TGTGCTAGCAGCTTAGAACCGGGACAGGCAGATACGCAGTATTTT.

The chain is built from TRBV4-1 and TRBJ2-7; TRBD2 matches at 8 bases. The V segment lost 4 bases and the J segment 4 bases; nucleotides outside the gene matches: 6. The CDR3 covers 14 residues. The germline V gene has CDR1 MGHRA and CDR2 YSYEKL. Here the CDR3 DNA reads TGCGCCAGCAGCCTGACGGGAGGGGGGTACGAGCAGTACTTC. Residues: CASSLTGGGYEQYF.

V and J are TRBV28 and TRBJ1-4; D might be TRBD1 (6 bases). The CDR3 has 14 residues. The V gene's germline CDR1 is MDHEN and CDR2 SYDVKM. With 10 bases removed from V and 3 bases from J, the gap between germline ends came to 15 bases. CDR3 loop: CATPWGRSNEKLFF. CDR3 in DNA: TGTGCCACCCCTTGGGGGCGTTCTAATGAAAAACTGTTTTTT.

The chain carries TRBV5-6 and TRBJ1-1, with D possibly TRBD1 on 6 matching bases. CDR1 SGHDT and CDR2 YYEEEE come from the germline V gene. V shed 0 bases and J shed 6 bases, with 12 bases lying between them. The CDR3 is made up of 14 amino acids. The CDR3 loop reads CASSLGRGSAEAFF. CDR3 DNA sequence: TGTGCCAGCAGCTTGGGCAGGGGCTCAGCTGAAGCTTTCTTT.

The chain uses TRBV27 and TRBJ2-1, with D hard to call. CDR1 and CDR2 from the germline V gene are MNHEY and SMNVEV (reference sequence). The CDR3 consists of 15 residues. V shed 0 bases and J shed 8 bases, with 14 bases lying between them. Here the CDR3 DNA reads TGTGCCAGCAGTTTATCTGTCCTAGGCTCGGATGAGCAGTTCTTC. Protein sequence: CASSLSVLGSDEQFF.

CDR3 in amino acids: CAIPDRSWKTQYF. CDR3 nucleotide sequence: TGTGCCATCCCGGACAGGAGCTGGAAGACCCAGTACTTC. This chain joins TRBV6-1 and TRBJ2-5; 7 bases fit TRBD1. The CDR3 has 13 residues. V shed 10 bases and J 6 bases; nucleotides not matched to a gene: 11. The germline V gene has CDR1 MNHNS and CDR2 SASEGT.

The chain couples TRBV7-3 to TRBJ2-1; 7 bases map to TRBD2. The CDR3 runs to 16 residues. CDR1 and CDR2 from the germline V gene are SGHTA and FQGTGA. Germline trimming cut 3 bases from V and 0 bases from J; bases unmatched to any gene: 5. Written as DNA, the CDR3 is TGTGCCAGCAGCTTGAGCGGGGAGAGCTCCTACAATGAGCAGTTCTTC. Translating gives CASSLSGESSYNEQFF.

The chain carries TRBV7-6 and TRBJ2-7; 9 nucleotides align to TRBD1. The CDR3 sequence is 15 residues long. Germline lookup yields CDR1 SGHVS and CDR2 FNYEAQ. Trimming took 6 bases from V and 2 from J; bases not matched to a gene: 8. This chain's CDR3 is CASRTGTGPAYEQYF. CDR3 DNA sequence: TGTGCCAGCAGAACCGGGACAGGGCCAGCCTACGAGCAGTACTTC.

This clone occurred a few times. The chain recombines TRBV9 with TRBJ2-1; D is perhaps TRBD2 (6 bases). Germline loops: CDR1 SGDLS, CDR2 YYNGEE. This CDR3 has 14 residues. V lost 4 bases, J lost 7 bases, and 15 bases lay in between. The CDR3 DNA reads as TGTGCCAGCAGCTCATCACTGGGGGGAAATGAGCAGTTCTTC. It specifies CASSSSLGGNEQFF.

The V call is TRBV28, the J call TRBJ1-2; 8 bases align to TRBD1. The CDR3 runs to 14 residues. V was pared by 5 bases and J by 1 base, with 3 bases of the junction left unmatched. CDR1 is MDHEN and CDR2 is SYDVKM in the germline V gene. Here the CDR3 DNA reads TGTGCCAGCAGTGACAGGGGACTTAACTATGGCTACACCTTC. Its translation is CASSDRGLNYGYTF.

This clone appeared once. V is TRBV13 and J is TRBJ1-1; D is possibly TRBD1 (6 bases). The germline V and J ends were trimmed by 3 bases and 3 bases, with 14 bases remaining between them. This CDR3 is 15 amino acids long. Germline V gene sequence: CDR1 PRHDT, CDR2 FYEKMQ (reference sequence). The CDR3 coding sequence is TGTGCCAGCAGCTTCACCCAGGGGCCGTACACTGAAGCTTTCTTT. It codes for CASSFTQGPYTEAFF.

The chain employs TRBV4-3 and TRBJ2-1, with TRBD2 matching 12 bases. V shed 0 bases and J 2 bases; nucleotides not matched to a gene: 2. CDR1 is LGHNA and CDR2 is YSLEER in the germline V gene. The CDR3 spans 17 residues. The CDR3 loop reads CASSQEASGRAYNEQFF. The CDR3, as DNA: TGCGCCAGCAGCCAAGAGGCTAGCGGGAGGGCCTACAATGAGCAGTTCTTC.

This clone was observed once. The chain is built from TRBV7-9 and TRBJ2-7; D is undetermined. Germline V gene data show CDR1 as SEHNR and CDR2 as FQNEAQ (reference sequence). Trimming removed 4 bases at V and 1 base at J, with 5 bases between. The CDR3 extends over 12 amino acids. The CDR3 protein is CASSSLSYEQYF. The CDR3, as DNA: TGTGCCAGCAGCTCCCTTTCCTACGAGCAGTACTTC.

The rearrangement links TRBV27 to TRBJ2-3; D perhaps matches TRBD2 (6 bases). The CDR3 has 13 residues. Germline loops: CDR1 MNHEY, CDR2 SMNVEV (reference sequence). V lost 3 bases and J lost 4, with 8 bases in between. The CDR3 reads CASSFGGPDTQYF. Here the CDR3 DNA reads TGTGCCAGCAGTTTTGGAGGGCCAGATACGCAGTATTTT.

This clone was observed once. The chain uses TRBV27 and TRBJ2-7, with TRBD2 matching over 8 bases. Per germline, CDR1 MNHEY and CDR2 SMNVEV (reference sequence). The V gene end was trimmed by 2 bases and the J gene end by 4 bases; junction bases not matched to a gene: 10. The CDR3 totals 16 residues. The CDR3 DNA follows: TGTGCCAGCAGTTTAGAGTCAGGACTAGCAGTTTACGAGCAGTACTTC. It is translated as CASSLESGLAVYEQYF.

V is TRBV7-3 and J is TRBJ2-2; 11 positions agree with TRBD2. The length of the CDR3 is 16 residues. CDR1 SGHTA and CDR2 FQGTGA come from the germline V gene. Trimming cost V 5 bases and J 4 bases; bases outside gene matches: 6. CDR3 nucleotides: TGTGCCAGCAGCGGCGGACTAGCGGGCTTCACCGGGGAGCTGTTTTTT. Protein sequence: CASSGGLAGFTGELFF.

This clone was seen a handful of times. The chain employs TRBV7-9 and TRBJ2-4, with a tentative D call TRBD1 (6 bases). V was trimmed by 5 bases and J by 0 bases, leaving 17 bases between them. Germline CDR1 is SEHNR and CDR2 is FQNEAQ (reference sequence). The length of the CDR3 is 17 residues. CDR3 in amino acids: CASSPQGGTIAKNIQYF. The CDR3 bases are TGTGCCAGCAGCCCACAGGGTGGGACGATAGCCAAAAACATTCAGTACTTC. Full variable domain (missing parts from reference TRBV7-9 and TRBJ2-4): DTGVSQNPRHKITKRGQNVTFRCDPISEHNRLYWYRQTLGQGPEFLTYFQNEAQLEKSRLLSDRFSAERPKGSFSTLEIQRTEQGDSAMYLCASSPQGGTIAKNIQYFGAGTRLSVL.

The chain recombines TRBV9 with TRBJ2-3; TRBD2 matches 7 bases. The J segment lost 0 bases and the V segment lost 0 bases, leaving 4 bases of the junction unmatched. Per the germline V gene, CDR1 is SGDLS and CDR2 is YYNGEE. The length of the CDR3 is 16 residues. CDR3 loop: CASSVEGSGSTDTQYF. CDR3 coding DNA: TGTGCCAGCAGCGTAGAGGGTAGCGGGAGCACAGATACGCAGTATTTT.

The chain uses TRBV7-2 and TRBJ2-7; tentatively, D is TRBD1 (5 bases). Trimming stripped 5 bases from V and 4 bases from J, with 9 bases between. Germline CDR1 and CDR2: SGHTA and FQGNSA. The CDR3 sequence is 12 residues long. The DNA of the CDR3 is TGTGCCAGCAGCACCTCAGGGTACGAGCAGTACTTC. This encodes CASSTSGYEQYF.

V is TRBV7-2 and J is TRBJ2-7; 7 bases map to TRBD1. The CDR3 spans 14 residues. V lost 5 bases to trimming and J lost 4 bases; unmatched junction nucleotides: 8. Germline V CDR1 and CDR2: SGHTA, FQGNSA. The CDR3 DNA is TGTGCCAGCAGCCCCGGGACAGACCCATACGAGCAGTACGTC. It codes for CASSPGTDPYEQYV.

The CDR3 loop is CASNPTGDYPPGELFF. The CDR3 DNA is TGTGCCAGCAACCCGACAGGGGACTATCCACCCGGGGAGCTGTTTTTT. V usage is TRBV27 and J usage is TRBJ2-2; TRBD1 might be the D (8 bases). The CDR3 length is 16 residues. Germline CDR1 is MNHEY and CDR2 is SMNVEV (reference sequence). V was clipped by 7 bases and J by 6 bases, with 21 bases between them.

This clone was observed a single time. The chain is built from TRBV10-3 and TRBJ1-1; 9 bases map to TRBD1. CDR3 length: 15 amino acids. Germline assignment: CDR1 ENHRY and CDR2 SYGVKD. The junction had 12 bases not matched to a gene; V was cut back by 10 bases and J by 3 bases. Here the CDR3 DNA reads TGTGCCACCCGGGATCCGGGACAGGGTGACACTGAAGCTTTCTTT. It translates to CATRDPGQGDTEAFF.

The genes are TRBV7-6 and TRBJ1-1, with 11 bases that match TRBD1. From germline, CDR1 is SGHVS and CDR2 FNYEAQ. The CDR3 is 17 residues long. Germline trimming cut 5 bases from V and 5 bases from J; bases unmatched to any gene: 13. The CDR3 DNA follows: TGTGCCAGCAGCCAAAACCCGGGACAGGGGGTGGATACTGAAGCTTTCTTT. Amino acid sequence: CASSQNPGQGVDTEAFF. The complete variable domain, with remaining parts taken from reference TRBV7-6 and TRBJ1-1, reads GAGVSQSPRYKVTKRGQDVALRCDPISGHVSLYWYRQALGQGPEFLTYFNYEAQQDKSGLPNDRFSAERPEGSISTLTIQRTEQRDSAMYRCASSQNPGQGVDTEAFFGQGTRLTVV.

The chain uses TRBV7-3 and TRBJ2-2, with TRBD2 identical over 12 bases. Looked up from germline, CDR1 is SGHTA and CDR2 is FQGTGA. V shed 5 bases, J shed 3 bases, and the junction held 4 bases outside the gene matches. The CDR3 spans 16 residues. The CDR3 is CASSPTSGRHTGELFF. The CDR3 DNA sequence: TGTGCCAGCAGCCCTACTAGCGGGAGGCACACCGGGGAGCTGTTTTTT.

J is TRBJ2-7 and V is TRBV28, with 10 nucleotides matching TRBD2. Germline-derived CDR1 and CDR2 are MDHEN and SYDVKM. CDR3 size: 15 residues. The V gene end was trimmed by 5 bases and the J gene end by 6 bases; junction bases not matched to a gene: 10. The CDR3 DNA reads as TGTGCCAGCAGTCTTCTAGCGGGAGTGGGCCCCGAGCAGTACTTC. Amino acids: CASSLLAGVGPEQYF.